Sequencing of this T cell receptor beta chain was carried out in a study of blood T cell repertoires in COVID-19. Study-level information: COVID-19 samples, acute and convalescent, were from the United States, Italy and Spain. The cDNA or gDNA used as material had been derived from T cells, B-cell-depleted T cells, or PBMCs.

Germline V gene lookup returns CDR1 MDHEN and CDR2 SYDVKM. There are 14 residues in the CDR3. V shed 6 bases, J shed 6 bases, and the junction held 3 bases outside the gene matches. Authors' analysis steps: Reference gene primer amplification in the assay estimated nucleated cell counts. TCRdb's copy holds only in-frame clones and misses some; the assay was immunoSEQ multiplex PCR. For V, J and clone size, that table is used; D and trimming come from the DNA. The sample shows about 74,000 clones, around 75% of them seen only once. The V gene is TRBV28, the J gene TRBJ1-6; TRBD1 matches 9 bases. The sequence was obtained from a man aged 65-85 years with acute or convalescent COVID-19. Sequenced: peripheral blood. The CDR3 protein is CASSSDRGNSPLHF. For the CDR3, the DNA is TGTGCCAGCAGCTCGGACAGGGGTAATTCACCCCTCCACTTT.